This TCR beta chain was observed in a study of blood T cell repertoires in COVID-19 (dated by TCRdb to 2020 to 2021). The study in broad terms: Collaborator samples came from the United States, Italy and Spain and covered acute and convalescent phases of COVID-19. The prospective study material was composed of cDNA or gDNA derived from T cells, B-cell-depleted T cells, or PBMCs. Subjects who had been exposed to COVID-19, were actively infected with it, or had recovered from it provided the deeply sampled blood TCRbeta repertoires that made up the dataset. The repertoires were made available in a free public database intended to serve as a resource for research on the immune response to SARS-CoV-2. Samples were obtained from the ongoing ImmuneRACE study (first 160 participants) and from 1,000 to 1,500 subjects provided by 6 global collaborators. The sample metadata nearly always contained a de-identified subject ID, COVID-19 status, age in years and sex. Where HLA class I and class II types were available, the types were taken from metadata supplied by the sample provider, not from assay-based typing. General findings and caveats noted by the study authors: How much clinical and demographic metadata was included differed by source and by participant, and the metadata was provided uncurated.

The immunoSEQ Assay, a bias-controlled multiplex PCR, was used to amplify TCRbeta CDR3 regions from genomic DNA. The authors' pipeline ran thus. The number of nucleated cells in each sample was estimated by amplification of reference gene primers within the assay. To quantify the absolute abundance of each unique TCRbeta CDR3 rearrangement, sequence reads were collapsed and filtered. For each sample, productive Simpson clonality was calculated as the square root of Simpson's diversity index across productive rearrangements. The immuneACCESS repertoire file appears here via TCRdb, limited to in-frame rearrangements. These files lack a portion of the clones; in checked studies, under half of the deficit traces to unresolved V genes, and the cause of the others is not known. That table furnishes V, J and clone size, whereas the DNA furnished D and trimming. For this sample the table gives some 190,000 clones, of which over 75% were detected only once. The top ten clones comprise around a sixth of the sample.

On this clone itself: Its antigen is currently not known. Qualities for individual bases were not recorded, and no much larger clone is one base off.

The germline ends are 16 bases apart after V is trimmed by 2 bases and J by 3 bases. From cysteine to phenylalanine, the CDR3 is 16 amino acids long. Only the CDR3 DNA is retained, 48 bases long and in frame from the first base. CDR1 SEHNR and CDR2 FQNEAQ were looked up in the germline V gene (reference sequence). One collaborating source in Seattle enrolled patients during active infection and followed them longitudinally through the course of disease. Collaborating institutions collected whole blood in K2EDTA tubes following their own protocols. For TCRbeta analysis, collaborators shipped samples as frozen whole blood, isolated PBMCs, or DNA extracted from either of those sample types.

The V and J segments used are TRBV7-9 and TRBJ1-1, and perhaps TRBD1 as D gene, on 5 matching bases. Input material: peripheral blood. This TCR was sampled from a person aged 70 to 80 with COVID-19, enrolled during active disease. DNA sequence: TGTGCCAGCAGCTTAAACGGGGGATCTGTGGACACTGAAGCTTTCTTT. The encoded protein is CASSLNGGSVDTEAFF.